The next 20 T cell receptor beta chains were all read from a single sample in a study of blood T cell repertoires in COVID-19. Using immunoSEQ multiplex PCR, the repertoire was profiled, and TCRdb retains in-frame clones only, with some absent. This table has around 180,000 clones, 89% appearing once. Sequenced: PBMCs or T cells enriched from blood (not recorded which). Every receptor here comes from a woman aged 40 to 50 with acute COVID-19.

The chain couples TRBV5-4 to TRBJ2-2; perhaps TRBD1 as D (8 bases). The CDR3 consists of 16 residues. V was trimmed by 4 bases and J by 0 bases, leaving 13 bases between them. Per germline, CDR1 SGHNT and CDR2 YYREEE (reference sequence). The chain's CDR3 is CASSRGDRTNTGELFF. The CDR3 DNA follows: TGTGCCAGCAGCCGGGGGGACAGGACGAACACCGGGGAGCTGTTTTTT.

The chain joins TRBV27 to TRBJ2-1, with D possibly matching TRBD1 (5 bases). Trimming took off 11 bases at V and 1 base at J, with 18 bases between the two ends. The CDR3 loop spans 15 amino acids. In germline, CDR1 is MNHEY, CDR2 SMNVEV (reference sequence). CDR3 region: CASTSRGLSYNEQFF. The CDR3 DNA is TGTGCCTCAACCAGTAGGGGCCTATCCTACAATGAGCAGTTCTTC.

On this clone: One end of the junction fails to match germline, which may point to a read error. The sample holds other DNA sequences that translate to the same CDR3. CDR3 nucleotides: TGTGCCAGCAGCTTAGCTCTAGCGGAGTCCTACGAACAGTACTTC. Encoded protein: CASSLALAESYEQYF. V gene TRBV7-2 combines with J gene TRBJ2-7, with 7 bases fitting TRBD2. CDR1 is SGHTA and CDR2 is FQGNSA in the germline V gene. The CDR3 spans 15 residues.

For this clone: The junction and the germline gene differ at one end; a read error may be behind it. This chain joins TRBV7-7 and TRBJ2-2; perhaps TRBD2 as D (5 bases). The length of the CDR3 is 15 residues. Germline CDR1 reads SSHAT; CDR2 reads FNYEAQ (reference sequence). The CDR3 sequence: CASSSASRGTGELFF. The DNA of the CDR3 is TGTGCTAGCAGCTCAGCCTCTCGGGGCACCGGGGAGCTGTTTTTT.

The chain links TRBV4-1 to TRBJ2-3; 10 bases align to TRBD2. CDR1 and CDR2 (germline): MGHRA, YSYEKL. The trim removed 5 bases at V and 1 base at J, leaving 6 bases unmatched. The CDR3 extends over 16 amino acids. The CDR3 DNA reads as TGCGCCAGCAGCAACCCTAGCGGGGGCCGCACAGATACGCAGTATTTT. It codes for CASSNPSGGRTDTQYF.

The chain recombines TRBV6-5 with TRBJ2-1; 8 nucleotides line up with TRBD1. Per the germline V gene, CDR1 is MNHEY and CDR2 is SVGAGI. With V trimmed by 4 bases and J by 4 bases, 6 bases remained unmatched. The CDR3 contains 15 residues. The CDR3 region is CASSSRDRRYNEQFF. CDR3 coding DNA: TGTGCCAGCAGTTCCCGGGACAGGAGATACAATGAGCAGTTCTTC.

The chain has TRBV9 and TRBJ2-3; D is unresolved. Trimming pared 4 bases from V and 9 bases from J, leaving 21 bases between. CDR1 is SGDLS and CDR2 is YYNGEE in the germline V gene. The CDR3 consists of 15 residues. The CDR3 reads CASSPRRVSPETQYF. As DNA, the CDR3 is TGTGCCAGCAGCCCCCGACGGGTGTCTCCCGAAACGCAGTATTTT. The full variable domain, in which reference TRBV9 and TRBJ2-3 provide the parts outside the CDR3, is DSGVTQTPKHLITATGQRVTLRCSPRSGDLSVYWYQQSLDQGLQFLIQYYNGEERAKGNILERFSAQQFPDLHSELNLSSLELGDSALYFCASSPRRVSPETQYFGPGTRLTVL.

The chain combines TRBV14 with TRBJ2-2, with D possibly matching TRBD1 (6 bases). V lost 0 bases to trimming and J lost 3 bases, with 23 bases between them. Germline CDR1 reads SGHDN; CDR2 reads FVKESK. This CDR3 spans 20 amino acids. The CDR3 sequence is CASSQERVRGRIRDTGELFF. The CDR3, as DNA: TGTGCCAGCAGCCAAGAACGGGTCAGGGGCCGAATTCGGGACACCGGGGAGCTGTTTTTT.

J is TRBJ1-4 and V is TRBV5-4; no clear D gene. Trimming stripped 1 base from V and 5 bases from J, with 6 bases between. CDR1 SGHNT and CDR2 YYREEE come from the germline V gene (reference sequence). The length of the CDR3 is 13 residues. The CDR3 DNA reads TGTGCCAGCAGCTTGTCTCAGAATGAAAAACTGTTTTTT. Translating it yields CASSLSQNEKLFF.

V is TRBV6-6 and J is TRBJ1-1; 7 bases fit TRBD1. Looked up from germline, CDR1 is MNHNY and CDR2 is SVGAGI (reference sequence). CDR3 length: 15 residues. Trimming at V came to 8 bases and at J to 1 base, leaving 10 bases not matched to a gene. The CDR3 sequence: CASRARGQTNTEAFF. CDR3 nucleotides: TGTGCCAGCCGTGCTAGGGGACAGACGAACACTGAAGCTTTCTTT.

Here the CDR3 DNA reads TGTGCCAGCAGCCTAAGACTAGCGGAATACAATGAGCAGTTCTTC. Translated, it gives CASSLRLAEYNEQFF. V is TRBV11-3 and J is TRBJ2-1; 9 bases are a match to TRBD2. With 5 bases clipped from V and 4 bases from J, the junction kept 6 bases outside the gene matches. Germline assignment: CDR1 SGHNT and CDR2 YENEEA. The CDR3 spans 15 residues. The full variable domain, rest sourced from reference TRBV11-3 and TRBJ2-1, is EAGVVQSPRYKIIEKKQPVAFWCNPISGHNTLYWYLQNLGQGPELLIRYENEEAVDDSQLPKDRFSAERLKGVDSTLKIQPAELGDSAVYLCASSLRLAEYNEQFFGPGTRLTVL.

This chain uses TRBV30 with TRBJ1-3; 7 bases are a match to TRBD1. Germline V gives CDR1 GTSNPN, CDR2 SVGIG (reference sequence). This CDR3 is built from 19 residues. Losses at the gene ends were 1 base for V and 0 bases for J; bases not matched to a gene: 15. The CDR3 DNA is TGTGCCTGGAGTGCCTTATCCAGCCCAGGGGGTTACTCTGGAAACACCATATATTTT. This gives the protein CAWSALSSPGGYSGNTIYF.

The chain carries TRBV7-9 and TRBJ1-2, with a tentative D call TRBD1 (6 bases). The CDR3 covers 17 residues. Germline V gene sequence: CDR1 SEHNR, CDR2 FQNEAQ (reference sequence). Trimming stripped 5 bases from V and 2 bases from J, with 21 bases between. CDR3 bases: TGTGCCAGCAGCCGCCCGGGGGGGCTAGGAGGGAACTATGGCTACACCTTC. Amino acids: CASSRPGGLGGNYGYTF.

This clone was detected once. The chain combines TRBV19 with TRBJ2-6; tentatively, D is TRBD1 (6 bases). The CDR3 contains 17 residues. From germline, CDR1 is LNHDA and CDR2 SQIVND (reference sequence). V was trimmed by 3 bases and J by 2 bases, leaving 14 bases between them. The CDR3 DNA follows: TGTGCCAGTAGTATCTCCGCTACAGGGACTGGGGCCAACGTCCTGACTTTC. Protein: CASSISATGTGANVLTF.

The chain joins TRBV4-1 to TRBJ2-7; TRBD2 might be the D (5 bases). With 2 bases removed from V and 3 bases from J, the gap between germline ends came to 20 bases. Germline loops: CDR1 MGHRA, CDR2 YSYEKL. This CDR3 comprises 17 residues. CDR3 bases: TGCGCCAGCAGCCAAATATCTATGGGAGACTTAAGCTACGAGCAGTACTTC. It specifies CASSQISMGDLSYEQYF.

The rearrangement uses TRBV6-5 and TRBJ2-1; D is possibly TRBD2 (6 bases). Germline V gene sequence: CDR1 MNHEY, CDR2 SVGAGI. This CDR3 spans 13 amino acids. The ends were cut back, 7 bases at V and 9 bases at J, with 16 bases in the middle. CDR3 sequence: CASKTGAPSEQFF. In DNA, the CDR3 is TGTGCCAGCAAAACGGGAGCCCCCAGTGAGCAGTTCTTC.

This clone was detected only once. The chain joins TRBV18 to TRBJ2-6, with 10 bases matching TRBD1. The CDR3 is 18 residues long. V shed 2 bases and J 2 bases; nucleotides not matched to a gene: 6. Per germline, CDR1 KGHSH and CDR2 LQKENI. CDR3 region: CASSPKPGTGAGANVLTF. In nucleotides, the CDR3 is TGTGCCAGCTCACCAAAACCCGGGACAGGGGCTGGGGCCAACGTCCTGACTTTC.

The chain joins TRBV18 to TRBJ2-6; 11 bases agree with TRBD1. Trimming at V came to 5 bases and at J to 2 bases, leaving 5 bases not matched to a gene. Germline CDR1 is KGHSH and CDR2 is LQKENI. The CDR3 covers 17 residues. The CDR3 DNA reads TGTGCCAGCTCAACGGGACAGGGGGGTCCTGGGGCCAACGTCCTGACTTTC. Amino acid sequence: CASSTGQGGPGANVLTF.

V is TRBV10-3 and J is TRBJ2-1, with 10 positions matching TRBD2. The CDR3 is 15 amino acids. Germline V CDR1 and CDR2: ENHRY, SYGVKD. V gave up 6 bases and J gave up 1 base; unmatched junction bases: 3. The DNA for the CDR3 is TGTGCCATCAGCCTAGCGGGGGAATCCTACAATGAGCAGTTCTTC. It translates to CAISLAGESYNEQFF.

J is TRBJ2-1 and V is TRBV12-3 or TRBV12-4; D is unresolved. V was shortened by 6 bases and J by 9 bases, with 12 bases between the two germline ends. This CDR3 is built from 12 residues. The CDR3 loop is CASSSDTAEQFF. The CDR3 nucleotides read TGTGCCAGCAGCTCAGACACTGCTGAGCAGTTCTTC.